A selection of T cell receptor beta chains follows, all from one sample in a study. TCRdb ran MiXCR on the RT-PCR reads and lists one entry per CDR3 protein. The sample lists almost 700,000 distinct CDR3 sequences; 13% to 15% were seen once. Sequencing was performed on memory CD4+ T cells from blood. Receptors were obtained from a female donor in good health, serving as a healthy control. The CDR3 runs from the conserved cysteine through the conserved F or W. A D gene is named only where the DNA matches it firmly. Not every row has a clone size; where given, it reads once, few, many or a size class.

abundance: many
j_gene: TRBJ2-7
v_gene: TRBV2
d_gene: TRBD1
CDR3nt: TGTGCCAGCAGTCTGGACAGGGGAGGCGAGCAGTACTTC
CDR3aa: CASSLDRGGEQYF

abundance: -
j_gene: TRBJ1-1
v_gene: TRBV12-3/TRBV12-4
d_gene: TRBD1
CDR3nt: TGTGCCAGCAGTTTAGTACAGGGGAGGGCTGAAGCTTTCTTT
CDR3aa: CASSLVQGRAEAFF

abundance: many
j_gene: TRBJ2-1
v_gene: TRBV7-7
d_gene: -
CDR3nt: TGTGCTAGCAGCGGGGACAAGTCTGAGCAGTTCTTC
CDR3aa: CASSGDKSEQFF

abundance: -
j_gene: TRBJ2-3
v_gene: TRBV20-1
d_gene: TRBD1
CDR3nt: TGCAGTTCTAGGAGACAGGGTCTTACAGATACGCAGTATTTT
CDR3aa: CSSRRQGLTDTQYF

abundance: many
j_gene: TRBJ2-3
v_gene: TRBV9
d_gene: -
CDR3nt: TGTGCCAGCAGCGTTAAAGGGGCGGGCAGCGCTAGCACAGATACGCAGTATTTT
CDR3aa: CASSVKGAGSASTDTQYF

abundance: many
j_gene: TRBJ1-3
v_gene: TRBV10-3
d_gene: TRBD1
CDR3nt: TGTGCCATCAGTGAGGATGACAGGGGAACTGGAAACACCATATATTTT
CDR3aa: CAISEDDRGTGNTIYF

abundance: many
j_gene: TRBJ2-7
v_gene: TRBV7-2
d_gene: TRBD1
CDR3nt: TGTGCCAGCAGCCCTCAGGGGGACTCCTACGAGCAGTACTTC
CDR3aa: CASSPQGDSYEQYF

abundance: many
j_gene: TRBJ2-1
v_gene: TRBV24-1
d_gene: -
CDR3nt: TGTGCCACCAGTGATTTGAGGGGCCTCGATGAGCAGTTCTTC
CDR3aa: CATSDLRGLDEQFF

abundance: many
j_gene: TRBJ2-7
v_gene: TRBV20-1
d_gene: -
CDR3nt: TGCAGTGCCGTCTTTATATCCTACGAGCAGTACTTC
CDR3aa: CSAVFISYEQYF

abundance: many
j_gene: TRBJ2-2
v_gene: TRBV27
d_gene: -
CDR3nt: TGTGCCAGCAGTTTACTACGAGCTTCGAACACCGGGGAGCTGTTTTTT
CDR3aa: CASSLLRASNTGELFF

abundance: -
j_gene: TRBJ2-3
v_gene: TRBV4-2
d_gene: -
CDR3nt: TGTGCCAGCAGCCAAGGGAGGGTTCCAGATACGCAGTATTTT
CDR3aa: CASSQGRVPDTQYF

abundance: -
j_gene: TRBJ2-1
v_gene: TRBV9
d_gene: -
CDR3nt: TGTGCCAGCAGCGAAGAAGCAGCGGGTTTGGTATACAATGAGCAGTTCTTC
CDR3aa: CASSEEAAGLVYNEQFF

abundance: few
j_gene: TRBJ2-6
v_gene: TRBV4-3
d_gene: TRBD2
CDR3nt: TGCGCCAGCAGACTAGCGGCCTCTGGGGCCAACGTCCTGACTTTC
CDR3aa: CASRLAASGANVLTF

abundance: -
j_gene: TRBJ2-1
v_gene: TRBV3-1
d_gene: -
CDR3nt: TGTGCCAGCAGTCCCGGGAGCCACAATGAGCAGTTCTTC
CDR3aa: CASSPGSHNEQFF

abundance: many
j_gene: TRBJ2-5
v_gene: TRBV5-5
d_gene: -
CDR3nt: TGTGCCAGCAGCATAGGAGCCGGGGTACCCCGGGAAGAGACCCAGTACTTC
CDR3aa: CASSIGAGVPREETQYF

abundance: -
j_gene: TRBJ2-7
v_gene: TRBV20-1
d_gene: TRBD1
CDR3nt: TGCAGTGCTAACAGGGGACGGTACGAGCAGTACTTC
CDR3aa: CSANRGRYEQYF

abundance: many
j_gene: TRBJ2-2
v_gene: TRBV6-6
d_gene: -
CDR3nt: TGTGCCAGCAGGCTGGAAGGGACCGGGGAGCTGTTTTTT
CDR3aa: CASRLEGTGELFF

abundance: many
j_gene: TRBJ2-7
v_gene: TRBV6-6
d_gene: TRBD1
CDR3nt: TGTGCCAGCAGCCAACGGGGGACAGGCGCGGAGGAGCAGTACTTC
CDR3aa: CASSQRGTGAEEQYF

abundance: many
j_gene: TRBJ2-3
v_gene: TRBV5-1
d_gene: TRBD2
CDR3nt: TGCGCCAGCAGCTTGGTCGGGACTAGCGGAGATACGCAGTATTTT
CDR3aa: CASSLVGTSGDTQYF

abundance: few
j_gene: TRBJ2-1
v_gene: TRBV2
d_gene: TRBD1
CDR3nt: TGTGCCAGCAGGGACAGGGATGATGAGCAGTTCTTC
CDR3aa: CASRDRDDEQFF

abundance: few
j_gene: TRBJ2-7
v_gene: TRBV19
d_gene: TRBD1
CDR3nt: TGTGCCAGTAGTGCGGAACAGGGGCGGGAGCAGTACTTC
CDR3aa: CASSAEQGREQYF

abundance: -
j_gene: TRBJ1-1
v_gene: TRBV12-3/TRBV12-4
d_gene: TRBD1
CDR3nt: TGTGCCAGTTGGGACAGGGGGATGGTCGCTGAAGCTTTCTTT
CDR3aa: CASWDRGMVAEAFF

abundance: many
j_gene: TRBJ1-5
v_gene: TRBV15
d_gene: -
CDR3nt: TGTGCCACCAGCAGAGACCTCAATCAGCCCCAGCATTTT
CDR3aa: CATSRDLNQPQHF

abundance: many
j_gene: TRBJ1-1
v_gene: TRBV7-2
d_gene: -
CDR3nt: TGTGCCAGCAGCTCTCAGGGTTACACTGAAGCTTTCTTT
CDR3aa: CASSSQGYTEAFF